Listed here are 23 T cell receptor beta chains from one sample, sequenced in a study of blood T cell repertoires in COVID-19. Some clones are missing from TCRdb's copy, which holds only in-frame ones; the method was immunoSEQ multiplex PCR. This table has tens of thousands of clones, over 70% appearing once. Sequenced: peripheral blood. The receptors come from a human donor in a cohort sampled during active COVID-19.

V gene TRBV2 combines with J gene TRBJ2-3, with TRBD2 matching 9 bases. This CDR3 has 13 amino acids. The germline V gene encodes CDR1 SNHLY and CDR2 FYNNEI. V dropped 6 bases and J dropped 8; count of bases not matched to a gene: 6. The chain's CDR3 is CASRAGGLSTQYF. Written as DNA, the CDR3 is TGTGCCAGCAGGGCGGGGGGGCTGAGTACGCAGTATTTT.

V is TRBV9 and J is TRBJ2-6; TRBD1 aligns across 9 bases. CDR1 SGDLS and CDR2 YYNGEE come from the germline V gene. The ends lost 4 bases at V and 0 bases at J; junction bases unmatched: 11. This CDR3 spans 19 amino acids. CDR3 in amino acids: CASSPKVGQGYSGANVLTF. The CDR3 DNA follows: TGTGCCAGCAGCCCCAAAGTGGGACAGGGTTACTCTGGGGCCAACGTCCTGACTTTC. Complete variable domain (other parts from reference TRBV9 and TRBJ2-6): DSGVTQTPKHLITATGQRVTLRCSPRSGDLSVYWYQQSLDQGLQFLIQYYNGEERAKGNILERFSAQQFPDLHSELNLSSLELGDSALYFCASSPKVGQGYSGANVLTFGAGSRLTVL.

The chain couples TRBV6-5 to TRBJ2-1; maybe TRBD1 (6 bases). CDR1 and CDR2 (germline): MNHEY, SVGAGI. There are 15 residues in the CDR3. Trimming pared 7 bases from V and 3 bases from J, leaving 16 bases between. In DNA form, the CDR3 reads TGTGCCAGCACCCAACCGGGACATAACTACAATGAGCAGTTCTTC. This translates into CASTQPGHNYNEQFF.

V gene TRBV11-3 combines with J gene TRBJ1-1, with D possibly TRBD1 on 5 matching bases. Germline CDR1 is SGHNT and CDR2 is YENEEA. The CDR3 sequence is 13 residues long. V shed 6 bases and J shed 4 bases, with 12 bases lying between them. The CDR3 bases are TGTGCCAGCAGTAGTCAAGGGGTCACTGAAGCTTTCTTT. Residues: CASSSQGVTEAFF.

The chain employs TRBV5-6 and TRBJ1-6; the match to TRBD1 covers 8 bases. The CDR3 covers 14 residues. The V gene end was trimmed by 4 bases and the J gene end by 7 bases; junction bases not matched to a gene: 4. Germline V gene data show CDR1 as SGHDT and CDR2 as YYEEEE. For the CDR3, the DNA is TGTGCCAGCAGCCGGACAGGGATCAATTCACCCCTCCACTTT. Translated, it gives CASSRTGINSPLHF.

In its sample, this clone was seen a few times. V is TRBV10-3 and J is TRBJ2-3; 9 bases align to TRBD2. The CDR3 runs 18 residues. The germline CDR1 and CDR2 sequences are ENHRY and SYGVKD. Trimming at V came to 4 bases and at J to 2 bases, leaving 13 bases not matched to a gene. CDR3 in amino acids: CAISGSSGLASVTDTQYF. CDR3 sequence (DNA): TGTGCCATCAGTGGATCCTCCGGACTAGCGTCAGTCACAGATACGCAGTATTTT.

The chain recombines TRBV29-1 with TRBJ2-2; 8 nucleotides agree with TRBD2. This CDR3 comprises 14 residues. The ends lost 4 bases at V and 3 bases at J; junction bases unmatched: 4. The germline V gene encodes CDR1 SQVTM and CDR2 ANQGSEA. CDR3: CSVVLAGYTGELFF. CDR3 DNA: TGCAGCGTTGTCCTAGCGGGTTACACCGGGGAGCTGTTTTTT.

The genes are TRBV6-5 and TRBJ1-1; D not certain. Deletions cut 5 bases from V and 5 bases from J, with 12 bases between. The CDR3 has 13 residues. Germline CDR1 MNHEY, CDR2 SVGAGI. CDR3 loop: CASSPNRETEAFF. As DNA, the CDR3 is TGTGCCAGCAGTCCCAATCGGGAGACTGAAGCTTTCTTT.

The rearrangement joins TRBV28 to TRBJ1-2; 10 bases fit TRBD1. The CDR3 spans 14 residues. CDR1 is MDHEN and CDR2 is SYDVKM in the germline V gene. Losses at the gene ends were 6 bases for V and 4 bases for J; bases not matched to a gene: 5. The CDR3 region is CASSRQGAGYGYTF. DNA of the CDR3: TGTGCCAGCAGCCGACAGGGGGCCGGCTATGGCTACACCTTC.

The rearrangement uses TRBV4-1 and TRBJ2-3, with no clear D. Per germline, CDR1 MGHRA and CDR2 YSYEKL. The CDR3 contains 12 residues. V was clipped by 4 bases and J by 3 bases, with 5 bases between them. CDR3 nucleotides: TGCGCCAGCAGCCCCAGGACAGATACGCAGTATTTT. The encoded protein is CASSPRTDTQYF.

V and J are TRBV7-2 and TRBJ2-1; 9 nucleotides match TRBD2. Per germline, CDR1 SGHTA and CDR2 FQGNSA. This CDR3 is built from 15 residues. After removal of 2 bases from V and 3 bases from J, the junction contained 2 bases not matched to a gene. The CDR3 nucleotides are TGTGCCAGCAGCTTAACAGCGGGAGGCTACAATGAGCAGTTCTTC. It yields the protein CASSLTAGGYNEQFF.

V gene TRBV6-2 or TRBV6-3 combines with J gene TRBJ1-1; no definite D call. V lost 7 bases and J lost 4, with 19 bases in between. This CDR3 contains 15 residues. Per germline, CDR1 MNHEY and CDR2 SVGEGT. CDR3 nucleotide sequence: TGTGCCAGCATCCCCTCCGGCCGGGATTCCACTGAAGCTTTCTTT. Translation gives CASIPSGRDSTEAFF.

V gene TRBV18 combines with J gene TRBJ1-3; D gene ambiguous. The CDR3 runs to 14 residues. V lost 1 base and J lost 4, with 8 bases in between. Germline loops: CDR1 KGHSH, CDR2 LQKENI. The CDR3 loop is CASSPQGAGNTIYF. Written as DNA, the CDR3 is TGTGCCAGCTCACCACAGGGAGCGGGAAACACCATATATTTT.

This chain links TRBV6-5 with TRBJ2-6; a possible D gene is TRBD2 (6 bases). Germline-derived CDR1 and CDR2 are MNHEY and SVGAGI. This CDR3 is 15 amino acids long. V was clipped by 4 bases and J by 1 base, with 8 bases between them. The CDR3 spells CASSWDWSGANVLTF. The CDR3 DNA is TGTGCCAGCAGTTGGGACTGGTCTGGGGCCAACGTCCTGACTTTC.

In DNA form, the CDR3 reads TGTGCCAGCACTTTGGGCGCTAGCTCCAATCAGCCCCAGCATTTT. Residues: CASTLGASSNQPQHF. The chain links TRBV6-6 to TRBJ1-5; no clear D. V was cut by 7 bases and J by 3 bases, with 16 bases left in between. The CDR3 consists of 15 residues. Germline CDR1 and CDR2: MNHNY and SVGAGI (reference sequence).

The genes are TRBV6-6 and TRBJ2-2; 16 bases line up with TRBD2. Germline V CDR1 and CDR2: MNHNY, SVGAGI (reference sequence). This CDR3 is built from 17 residues. J gave up 6 bases and V 5 bases, and 6 bases lay outside the gene matches. The CDR3 region is CASSRGLAGGPAGELFF. The CDR3 DNA reads TGTGCCAGCAGTCGGGGACTAGCGGGGGGGCCGGCCGGGGAGCTGTTTTTT.

This chain joins TRBV19 and TRBJ1-2; tentative D call: TRBD1 (6 bases). There are 14 residues in the CDR3. Trimming left V 0 bases short and J 5 bases short, with 10 bases between. The germline CDR1 and CDR2 sequences are LNHDA and SQIVND (reference sequence). The CDR3 region is CASSIDGQLYGYTF. CDR3 coding DNA: TGTGCCAGTAGTATAGACGGACAGTTGTATGGCTACACCTTC.

The chain is built from TRBV6-2 or TRBV6-3 and TRBJ1-2; D perhaps matches TRBD1 (6 bases). Germline CDR1 reads MNHEY; CDR2 reads SVGEGT. Trimming removed 6 bases from V and 0 bases from J, with 14 bases in between. The CDR3 is made up of 15 amino acids. CDR3: CASSFPGQTNYGYTF. The CDR3 nucleotides are TGTGCCAGCAGCTTTCCTGGACAGACTAACTATGGCTACACCTTC.

The gene calls are TRBV6-1 and TRBJ1-1; D is unclear. Trimming cost V 3 bases and J 3 bases, with 8 bases left between them. Germline CDR1 reads MNHNS; CDR2 reads SASEGT. This CDR3 is 13 amino acids long. CDR3 bases: TGTGCCAGCAGTGATATGAGGTACACTGAAGCTTTCTTT. Protein: CASSDMRYTEAFF.

This rearrangement joins TRBV7-9 to TRBJ2-5; tentative D call: TRBD2 (5 bases). Germline loops: CDR1 SEHNR, CDR2 FQNEAQ (reference sequence). The length of the CDR3 is 13 residues. Trimming left V 8 bases short and J 7 bases short, with 17 bases between. The CDR3 DNA is TGTGCCAGCGGAGTGGGAGAAGGAGGGACCCAGTACTTC. Translated, it gives CASGVGEGGTQYF.

The chain has TRBV20-1 and TRBJ2-5, with 14 bases lining up with TRBD2. CDR3 length equals 17 residues. CDR1 and CDR2 (germline): DFQATT, SNEGSKA (reference sequence). The trim removed 3 bases at V and 1 base at J, leaving 7 bases unmatched. This chain's CDR3 is CSASAGLAGGSQETQYF. The CDR3 DNA sequence: TGCAGTGCTAGTGCCGGACTAGCGGGAGGATCCCAAGAGACCCAGTACTTC.

The chain has TRBV2 and TRBJ1-2, with 8 nucleotides matching TRBD1. Germline assignment: CDR1 SNHLY and CDR2 FYNNEI. The CDR3 loop spans 14 amino acids. The J segment lost 3 bases and the V segment lost 7 bases, leaving 7 bases of the junction unmatched. Here the CDR3 DNA reads TGTGCCAGCAAGAAACAGGGGGTAGACTATGGCTACACCTTC. It translates to CASKKQGVDYGYTF.

V gene TRBV3-1 (or the pseudogene TRBV3-2) combines with J gene TRBJ2-7; 8 bases fit TRBD1. Per germline, CDR1 LGHDT and CDR2 YNNKEL (reference sequence). This CDR3 contains 13 residues. V lost 3 bases to trimming and J lost 6 bases; unmatched junction nucleotides: 4. The CDR3 region is CASSQRDRGEQYF. The CDR3 DNA follows: TGTGCCAGCAGCCAGCGTGACAGGGGCGAGCAGTACTTC.